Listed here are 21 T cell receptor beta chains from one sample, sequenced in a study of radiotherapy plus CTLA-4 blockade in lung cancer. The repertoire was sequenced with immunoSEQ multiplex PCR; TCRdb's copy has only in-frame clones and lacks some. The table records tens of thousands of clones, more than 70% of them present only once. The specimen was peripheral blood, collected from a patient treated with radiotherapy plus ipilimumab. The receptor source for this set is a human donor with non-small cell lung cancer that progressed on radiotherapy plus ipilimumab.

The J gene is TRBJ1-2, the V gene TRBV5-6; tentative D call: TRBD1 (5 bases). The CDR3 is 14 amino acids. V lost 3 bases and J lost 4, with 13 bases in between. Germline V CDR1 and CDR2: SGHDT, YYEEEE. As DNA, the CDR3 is TGTGCCAGCAGCTCCCCGGGACGGACCTATGGCTACACCTTC. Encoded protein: CASSSPGRTYGYTF.

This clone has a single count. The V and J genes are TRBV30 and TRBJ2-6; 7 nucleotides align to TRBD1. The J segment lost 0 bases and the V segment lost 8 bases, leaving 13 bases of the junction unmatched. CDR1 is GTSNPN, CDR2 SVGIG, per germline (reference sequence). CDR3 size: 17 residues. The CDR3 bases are TGTGCCCTAAGGGGGCACGGATGGGACTCTGGGGCCAACGTCCTGACTTTC. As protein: CALRGHGWDSGANVLTF.

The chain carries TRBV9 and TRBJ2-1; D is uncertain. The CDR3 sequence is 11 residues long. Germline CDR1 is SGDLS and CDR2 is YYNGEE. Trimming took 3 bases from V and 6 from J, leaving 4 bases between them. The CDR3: CASSGGNEQFF. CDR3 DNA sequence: TGTGCCAGCAGCGGGGGCAATGAGCAGTTCTTC.

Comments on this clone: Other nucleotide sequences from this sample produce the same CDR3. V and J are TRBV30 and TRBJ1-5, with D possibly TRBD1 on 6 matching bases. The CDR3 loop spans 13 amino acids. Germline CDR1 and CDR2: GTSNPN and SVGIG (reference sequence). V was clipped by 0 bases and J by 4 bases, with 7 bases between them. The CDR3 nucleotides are TGTGCCTGGAGTGTTCAGGGGAATCAGCCCCAGCATTTT. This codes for CAWSVQGNQPQHF.

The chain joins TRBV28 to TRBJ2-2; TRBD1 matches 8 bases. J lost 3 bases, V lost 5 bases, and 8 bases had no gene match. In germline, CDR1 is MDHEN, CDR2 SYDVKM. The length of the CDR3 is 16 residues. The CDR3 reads CASSPLDREDTGELFF. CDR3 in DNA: TGTGCCAGCAGTCCCCTGGACAGGGAAGACACCGGGGAGCTGTTTTTT.

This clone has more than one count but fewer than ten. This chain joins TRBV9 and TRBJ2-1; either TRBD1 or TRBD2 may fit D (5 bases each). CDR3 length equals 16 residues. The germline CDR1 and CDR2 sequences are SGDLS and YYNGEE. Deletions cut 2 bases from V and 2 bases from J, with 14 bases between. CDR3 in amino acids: CASSVAPRETYNEQFF. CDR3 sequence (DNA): TGTGCCAGCAGCGTCGCACCCAGGGAGACCTACAATGAGCAGTTCTTC.

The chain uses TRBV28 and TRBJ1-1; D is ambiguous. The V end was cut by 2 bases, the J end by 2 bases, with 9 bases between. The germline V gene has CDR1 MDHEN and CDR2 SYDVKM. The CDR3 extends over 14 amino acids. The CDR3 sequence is CASSLVRLNTEAFF. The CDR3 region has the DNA TGTGCCAGCAGTTTAGTGCGATTAAACACTGAAGCTTTCTTT.

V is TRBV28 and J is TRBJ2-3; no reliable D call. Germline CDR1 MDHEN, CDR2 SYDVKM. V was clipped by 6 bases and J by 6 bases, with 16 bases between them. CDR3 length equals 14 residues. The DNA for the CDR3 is TGTGCCAGCAGCCCCCCGGACCGGGTCGATACGCAGTATTTT. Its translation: CASSPPDRVDTQYF.

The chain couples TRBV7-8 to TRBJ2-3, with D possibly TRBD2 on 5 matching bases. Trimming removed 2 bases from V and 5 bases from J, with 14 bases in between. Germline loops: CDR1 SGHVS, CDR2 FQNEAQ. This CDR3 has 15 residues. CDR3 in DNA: TGTGCCAGCAGCTTAAAGCTGGGAGCGATAGATACGCAGTATTTT. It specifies CASSLKLGAIDTQYF.

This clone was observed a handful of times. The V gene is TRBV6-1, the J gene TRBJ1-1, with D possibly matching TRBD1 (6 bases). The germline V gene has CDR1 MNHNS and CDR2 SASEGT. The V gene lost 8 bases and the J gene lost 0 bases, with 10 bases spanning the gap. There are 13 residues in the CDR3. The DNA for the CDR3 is TGTGCCAGCTGCCAGGGGATGAACACTGAAGCTTTCTTT. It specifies CASCQGMNTEAFF.

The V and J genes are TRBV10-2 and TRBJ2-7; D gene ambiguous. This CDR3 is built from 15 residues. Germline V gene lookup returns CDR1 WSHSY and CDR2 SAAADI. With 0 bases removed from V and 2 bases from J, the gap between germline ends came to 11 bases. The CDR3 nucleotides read TGCGCCAGCAGTGAGTCTACGTTGCCCGCCTACGAGCAGTACTTC. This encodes CASSESTLPAYEQYF.

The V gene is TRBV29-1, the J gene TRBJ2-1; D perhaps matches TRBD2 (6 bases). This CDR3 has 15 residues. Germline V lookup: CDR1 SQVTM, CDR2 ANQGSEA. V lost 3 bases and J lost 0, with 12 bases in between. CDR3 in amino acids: CSVERRGSSYNEQFF. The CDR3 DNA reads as TGCAGCGTTGAGCGGCGGGGAAGCTCCTACAATGAGCAGTTCTTC.

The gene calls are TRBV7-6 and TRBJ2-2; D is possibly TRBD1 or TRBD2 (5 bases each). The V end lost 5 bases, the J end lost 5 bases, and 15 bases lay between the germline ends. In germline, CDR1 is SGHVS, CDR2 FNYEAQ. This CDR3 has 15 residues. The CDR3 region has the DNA TGTGCCAGCAGCGGGACCCCGGGTCCTACCGGGGAGCTGTTTTTT. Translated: CASSGTPGPTGELFF.

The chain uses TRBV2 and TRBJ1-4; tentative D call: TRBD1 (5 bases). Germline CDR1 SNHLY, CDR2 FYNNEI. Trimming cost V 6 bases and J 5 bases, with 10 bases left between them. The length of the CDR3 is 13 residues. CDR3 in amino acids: CASRRGSNEKLFF. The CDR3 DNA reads TGTGCCAGCAGGAGGGGCAGCAATGAAAAACTGTTTTTT.

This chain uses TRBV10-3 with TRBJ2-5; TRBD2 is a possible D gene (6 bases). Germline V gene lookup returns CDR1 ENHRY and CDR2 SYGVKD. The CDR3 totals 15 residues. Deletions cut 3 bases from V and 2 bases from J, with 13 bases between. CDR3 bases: TGTGCCATCAGTGACATAGTGACTAGGCAAGAGACCCAGTACTTC. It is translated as CAISDIVTRQETQYF.

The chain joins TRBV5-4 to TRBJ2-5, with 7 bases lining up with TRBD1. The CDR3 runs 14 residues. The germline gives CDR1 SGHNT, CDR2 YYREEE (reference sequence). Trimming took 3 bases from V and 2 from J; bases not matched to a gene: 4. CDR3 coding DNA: TGTGCCAGCAGCTCCGACAGGGAGCAAGAGACCCAGTACTTC. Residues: CASSSDREQETQYF.

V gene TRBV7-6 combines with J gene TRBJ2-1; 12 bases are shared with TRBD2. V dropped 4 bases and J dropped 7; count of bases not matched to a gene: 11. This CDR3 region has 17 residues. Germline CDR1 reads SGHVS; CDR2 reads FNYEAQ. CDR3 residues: CASSSELAGGPPNEQFF. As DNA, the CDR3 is TGTGCCAGCAGCTCCGAGCTAGCGGGAGGGCCGCCTAATGAGCAGTTCTTC. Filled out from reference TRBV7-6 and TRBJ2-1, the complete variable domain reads GAGVSQSPRYKVTKRGQDVALRCDPISGHVSLYWYRQALGQGPEFLTYFNYEAQQDKSGLPNDRFSAERPEGSISTLTIQRTEQRDSAMYRCASSSELAGGPPNEQFFGPGTRLTVL.

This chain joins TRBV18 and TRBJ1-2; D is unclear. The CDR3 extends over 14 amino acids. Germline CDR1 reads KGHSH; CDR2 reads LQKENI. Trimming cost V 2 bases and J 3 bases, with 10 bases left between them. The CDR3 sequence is CASSPNDIHYGYTF. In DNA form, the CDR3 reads TGTGCCAGCTCACCAAACGACATCCACTATGGCTACACCTTC. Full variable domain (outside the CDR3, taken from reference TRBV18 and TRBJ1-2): NAGVMQNPRHLVRRRGQEARLRCSPMKGHSHVYWYRQLPEEGLKFMVYLQKENIIDESGMPKERFSAEFPKEGPSILRIQQVVRGDSAAYFCASSPNDIHYGYTFGSGTRLTVV.

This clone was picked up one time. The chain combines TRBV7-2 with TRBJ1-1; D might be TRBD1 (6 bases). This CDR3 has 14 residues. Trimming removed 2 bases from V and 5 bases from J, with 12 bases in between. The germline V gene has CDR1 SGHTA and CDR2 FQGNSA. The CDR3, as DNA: TGTGCCAGCAGCTTAAACAGGCAGGGGACTGAAGCTTTCTTT. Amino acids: CASSLNRQGTEAFF.

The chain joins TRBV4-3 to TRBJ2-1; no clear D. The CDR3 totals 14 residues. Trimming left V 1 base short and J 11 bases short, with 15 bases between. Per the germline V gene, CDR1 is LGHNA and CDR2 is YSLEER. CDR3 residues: CASSQGTEASKQFF. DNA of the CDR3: TGCGCCAGCAGCCAAGGGACGGAAGCCTCCAAGCAGTTCTTC.

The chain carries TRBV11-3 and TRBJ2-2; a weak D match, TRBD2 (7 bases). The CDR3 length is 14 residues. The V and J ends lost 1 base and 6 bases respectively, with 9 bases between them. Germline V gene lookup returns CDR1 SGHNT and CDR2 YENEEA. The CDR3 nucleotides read TGTGCCAGCAGCTTAGGCGGGGGCCCCGGGGAGCTGTTTTTT. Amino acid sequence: CASSLGGGPGELFF.